This TCR beta chain was recorded in a study of T cell changes during pregnancy in multiple sclerosis. Method: immunoSEQ multiplex PCR; TCRdb's copy keeps in-frame clones and lacks some. The repertoire consists of 36,000 or so clones, with around 90% occurring once and the leading ten covering 0.5% to 0.65%. Germline V gives CDR1 SNHLY, CDR2 FYNNEI. The CDR3 runs to 13 residues. Trimming pared 6 bases from V and 7 bases from J, leaving 12 bases between. The rearrangement joins TRBV2 to TRBJ2-2; D is ambiguous. The TCR originated in a female donor with multiple sclerosis, enrolled in a pregnancy study. This sample comprised CD4+ T cells from peripheral blood mononuclear cells, obtained in the first trimester of pregnancy. The CDR3 spells CASSGSNHGELFF. Written as DNA, the CDR3 is TGTGCCAGCAGCGGTTCAAACCACGGGGAGCTGTTTTTT.